The source of this TCR beta chain is a study of T-cell memory formation after mild COVID-19. TCRdb reprocessed the 5' RACE reads with MiXCR, giving one entry per CDR3 protein. The table has around 340,000 distinct CDR3 sequences, 13% to 15% seen once. General study results and limits: Within pre-infection memory, some responding clones were found, suggesting cross-reactive memory joined. Mainly CM and EM harbored the contracting CD4+ clones; mainly EMRA harbored the CD8+ ones.

On this clonotype itself: The antigen remains unidentified.

The clonotype originates from a man aged 18-30 years who had mild COVID-19 (a few samples of this study predate the infection). Cell type and time point are not known. Material for sequencing was PBMCs or a T cell subset sorted from them (not recorded which).

The DNA of the CDR3 is TGCGCCAGCAGTGGGGACCTGAACACCGGGGAGCTGTTTTTT. Its protein is CASSGDLNTGELFF. V and J are TRBV5-1 and TRBJ2-2; D is possibly TRBD1 or TRBD2 (5 bases each). Trimming took 5 bases from V and 1 from J, leaving 9 bases between them. The CDR3 spans 14 residues. Germline loops: CDR1 SGHRS, CDR2 YFSETQ.